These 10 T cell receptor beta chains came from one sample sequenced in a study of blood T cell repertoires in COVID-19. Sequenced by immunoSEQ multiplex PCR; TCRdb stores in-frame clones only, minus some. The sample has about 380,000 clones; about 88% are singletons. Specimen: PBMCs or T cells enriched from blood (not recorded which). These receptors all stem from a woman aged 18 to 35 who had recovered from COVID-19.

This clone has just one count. CDR3 DNA sequence: TGTGCCAGCAGCGTTGAAGACAGGGGCAATCAGCCCCAGCATTTT. It codes for CASSVEDRGNQPQHF. V gene TRBV2 combines with J gene TRBJ1-5; 7 bases fit TRBD1. CDR3 length: 15 residues. Looked up from germline, CDR1 is SNHLY and CDR2 is FYNNEI. V was clipped by 6 bases and J by 2 bases; unmatched bases: 7.

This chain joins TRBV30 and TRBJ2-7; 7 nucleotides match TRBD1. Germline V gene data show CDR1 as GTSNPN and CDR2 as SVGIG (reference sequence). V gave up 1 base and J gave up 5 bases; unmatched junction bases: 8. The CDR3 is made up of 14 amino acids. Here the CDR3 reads CAWSDRGLRDEQYF. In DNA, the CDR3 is TGTGCCTGGAGTGACAGGGGATTGAGGGACGAGCAGTACTTC. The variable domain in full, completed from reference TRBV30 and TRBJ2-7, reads SQTIHQWPATLVQPVGSPLSLECTVEGTSNPNLYWYRQAAGRGLQLLFYSVGIGQISSEVPQNLSASRPQDRQFILSSKKLLLSDSGFYLCAWSDRGLRDEQYFGPGTRLTVT.

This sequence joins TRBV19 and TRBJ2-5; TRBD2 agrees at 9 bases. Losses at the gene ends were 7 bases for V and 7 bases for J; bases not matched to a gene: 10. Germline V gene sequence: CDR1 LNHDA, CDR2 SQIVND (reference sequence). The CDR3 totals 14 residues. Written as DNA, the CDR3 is TGTGCCAGTAACGCGGCGGGGGGGCTAGGGACCCAGTACTTC. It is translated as CASNAAGGLGTQYF.

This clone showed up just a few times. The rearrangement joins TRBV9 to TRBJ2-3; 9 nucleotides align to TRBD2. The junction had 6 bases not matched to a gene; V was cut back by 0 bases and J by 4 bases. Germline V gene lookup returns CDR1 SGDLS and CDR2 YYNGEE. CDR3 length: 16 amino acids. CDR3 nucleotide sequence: TGTGCCAGCAGCGTAGACGGCGGGGGGGCCCCAGATACGCAGTATTTT. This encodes CASSVDGGGAPDTQYF.

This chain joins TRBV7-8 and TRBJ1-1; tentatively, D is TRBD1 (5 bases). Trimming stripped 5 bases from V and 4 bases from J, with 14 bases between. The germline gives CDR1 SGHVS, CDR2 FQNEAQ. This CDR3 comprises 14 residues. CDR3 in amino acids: CASSPQPGGTEAFF. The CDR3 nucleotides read TGTGCCAGCAGCCCGCAACCGGGGGGCACTGAAGCTTTCTTT.

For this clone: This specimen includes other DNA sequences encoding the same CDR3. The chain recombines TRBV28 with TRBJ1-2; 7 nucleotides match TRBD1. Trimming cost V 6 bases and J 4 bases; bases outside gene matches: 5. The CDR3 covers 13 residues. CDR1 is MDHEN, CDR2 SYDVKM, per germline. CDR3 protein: CASSLGTAYGYTF. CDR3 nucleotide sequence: TGTGCCAGCAGCCTCGGGACAGCCTATGGCTACACCTTC.

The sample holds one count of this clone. This CDR3 is CASSLSHGLADTLYNEQFF. Here the CDR3 DNA reads TGTGCCAGCAGTTTATCACACGGACTAGCGGACACTCTATACAATGAGCAGTTCTTC. The rearrangement links TRBV27 to TRBJ2-1; 10 nucleotides line up with TRBD2. The germline V gene encodes CDR1 MNHEY and CDR2 SMNVEV (reference sequence). V shed 0 bases and J 4 bases; nucleotides not matched to a gene: 12. The CDR3 sequence is 19 residues long.

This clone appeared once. The CDR3 here is CASTAMQETQYF. DNA for the CDR3: TGTGCCAGCACCGCAATGCAGGAGACCCAGTACTTC. The chain joins TRBV13 to TRBJ2-5, with D uncertain. Trimming stripped 7 bases from V and 5 bases from J, with 11 bases between. The CDR3 runs to 12 residues. CDR1 is PRHDT and CDR2 is FYEKMQ in the germline V gene (reference sequence).

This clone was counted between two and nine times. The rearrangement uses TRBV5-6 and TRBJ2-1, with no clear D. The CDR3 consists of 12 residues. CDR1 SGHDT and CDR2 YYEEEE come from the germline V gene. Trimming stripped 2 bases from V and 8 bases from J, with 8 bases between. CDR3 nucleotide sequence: TGTGCCAGCAGCTTCTCCATAGATGAGCAGTTCTTC. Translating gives CASSFSIDEQFF.

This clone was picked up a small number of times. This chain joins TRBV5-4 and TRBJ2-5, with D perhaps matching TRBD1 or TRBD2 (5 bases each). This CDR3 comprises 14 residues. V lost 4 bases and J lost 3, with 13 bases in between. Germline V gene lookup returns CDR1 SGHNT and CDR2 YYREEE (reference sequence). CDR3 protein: CASSVGPDKETQYF. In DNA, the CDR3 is TGTGCCAGCAGCGTGGGACCAGACAAAGAGACCCAGTACTTC. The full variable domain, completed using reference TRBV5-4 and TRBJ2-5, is ETGVTQSPTHLIKTRGQQVTLRCSSQSGHNTVSWYQQALGQGPQFIFQYYREEENGRGNFPPRFSGLQFPNYSSELNVNALELDDSALYLCASSVGPDKETQYFGPGTRLLVL.